The present T cell receptor (beta chain) was sequenced within a study of STAT3 mutations in large granular lymphocyte leukemia. The wider study: Canonical activating STAT3 mutations were detected in roughly half of the longitudinally sequenced T-LGLL patients. Study outcomes and limitations: Every T-LGLL patient had at least one immunodominant TCRbeta clonotype.

The CDR3 runs to 18 residues. Germline CDR1 is MDHEN and CDR2 is SYDVKM. The V gene lost 5 bases and the J gene lost 3 bases, with 26 bases spanning the gap. Data came from immunoSEQ multiplex PCR; TCRdb stores just in-frame clones and leaves some out. This sample carries over 10,000 clones, more than 65% of them seen once, and the ten largest clones take approximately 56%. As for this clone: What it binds is unknown.

The sequencing sample was made of peripheral blood mononuclear cells. The chain is built from TRBV28 and TRBJ2-7; perhaps TRBD2 as D (6 bases). This clonotype was obtained from a man in his sixties with T-cell large granular lymphocyte leukemia. Some clones in this sample may be carry-over from other donors' samples. CDR3 nucleotide sequence: TGTGCCAGCAGTCCCCCGGGACTTGGCTTGACAATGATCTACGAGCAGTACTTC. It codes for CASSPPGLGLTMIYEQYF.